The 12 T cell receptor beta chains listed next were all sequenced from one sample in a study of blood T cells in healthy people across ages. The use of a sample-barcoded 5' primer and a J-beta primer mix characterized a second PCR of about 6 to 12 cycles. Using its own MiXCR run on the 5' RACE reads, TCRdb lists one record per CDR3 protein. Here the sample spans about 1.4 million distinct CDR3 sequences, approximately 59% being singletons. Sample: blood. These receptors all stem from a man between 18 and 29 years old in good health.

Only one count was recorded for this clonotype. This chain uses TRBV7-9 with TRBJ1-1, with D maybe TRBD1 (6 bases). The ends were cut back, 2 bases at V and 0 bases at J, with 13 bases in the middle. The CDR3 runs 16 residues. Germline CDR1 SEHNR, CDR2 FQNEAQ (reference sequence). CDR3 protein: CASSLRGGVMNTEAFF. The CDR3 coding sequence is TGTGCCAGCAGCTTAAGGGGGGGGGTAATGAACACTGAAGCTTTCTTT.

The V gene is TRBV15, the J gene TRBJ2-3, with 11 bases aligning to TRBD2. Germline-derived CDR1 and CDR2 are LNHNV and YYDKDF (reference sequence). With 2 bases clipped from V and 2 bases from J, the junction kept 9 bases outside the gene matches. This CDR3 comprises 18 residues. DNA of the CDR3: TGTGCCACCAGCAGATCCGATACTAGCGGGAGTAACACAGATACGCAGTATTTT. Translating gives CATSRSDTSGSNTDTQYF.

CDR3 DNA sequence: TGTGCCACCCGTAGCGGGGCACTCCAAGAGACCCAGTACTTC. It is translated as CATRSGALQETQYF. The chain employs TRBV15 and TRBJ2-5, with 8 bases fitting TRBD2. Germline CDR1 reads LNHNV; CDR2 reads YYDKDF (reference sequence). V lost 8 bases, J lost 1 base, and 6 bases stayed unmatched. The CDR3 covers 14 residues.

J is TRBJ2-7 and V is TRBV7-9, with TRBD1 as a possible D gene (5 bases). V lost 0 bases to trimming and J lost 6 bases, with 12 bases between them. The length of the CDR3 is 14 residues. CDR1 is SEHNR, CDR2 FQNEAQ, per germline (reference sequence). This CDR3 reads CASSLATGWAEQYF. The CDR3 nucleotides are TGTGCCAGCAGCTTAGCCACAGGATGGGCCGAGCAGTACTTC.

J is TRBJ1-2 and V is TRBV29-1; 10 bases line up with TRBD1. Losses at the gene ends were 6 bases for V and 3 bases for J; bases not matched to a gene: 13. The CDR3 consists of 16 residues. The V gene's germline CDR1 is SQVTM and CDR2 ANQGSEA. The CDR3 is CSVSRDRGTGDYGYTF. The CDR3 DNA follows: TGCAGCGTGAGCCGGGACAGGGGCACGGGTGACTATGGCTACACCTTC.

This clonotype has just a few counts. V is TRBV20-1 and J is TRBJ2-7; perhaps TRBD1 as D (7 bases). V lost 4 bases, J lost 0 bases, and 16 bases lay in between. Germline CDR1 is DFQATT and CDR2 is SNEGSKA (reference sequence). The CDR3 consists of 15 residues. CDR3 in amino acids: CSAIPPRGDSYEQYF. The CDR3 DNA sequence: TGCAGTGCTATCCCTCCCAGGGGGGACTCCTACGAGCAGTACTTC.

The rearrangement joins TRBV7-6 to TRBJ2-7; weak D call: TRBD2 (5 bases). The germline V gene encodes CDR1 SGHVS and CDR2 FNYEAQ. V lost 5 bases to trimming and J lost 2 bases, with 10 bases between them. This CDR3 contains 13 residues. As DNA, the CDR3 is TGTGCCAGCAGCGAGGACTTAACCTACGAGCAGTACTTC. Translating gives CASSEDLTYEQYF.

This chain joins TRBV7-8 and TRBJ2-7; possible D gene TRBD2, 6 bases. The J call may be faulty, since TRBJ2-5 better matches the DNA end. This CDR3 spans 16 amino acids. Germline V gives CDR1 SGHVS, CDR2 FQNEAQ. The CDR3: CASSPVGDQRGETQYF. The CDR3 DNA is TGTGCCAGCAGCCCAGTAGGAGACCAACGGGGGGAGACCCAGTACTTC.

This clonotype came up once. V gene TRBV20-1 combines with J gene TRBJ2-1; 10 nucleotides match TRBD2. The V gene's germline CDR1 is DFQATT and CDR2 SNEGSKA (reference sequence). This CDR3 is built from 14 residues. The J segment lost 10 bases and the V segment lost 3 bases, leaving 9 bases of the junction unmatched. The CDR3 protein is CSASGASGSYEQFF. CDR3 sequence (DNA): TGCAGTGCTAGCGGGGCTAGCGGGAGCTACGAGCAGTTCTTC.

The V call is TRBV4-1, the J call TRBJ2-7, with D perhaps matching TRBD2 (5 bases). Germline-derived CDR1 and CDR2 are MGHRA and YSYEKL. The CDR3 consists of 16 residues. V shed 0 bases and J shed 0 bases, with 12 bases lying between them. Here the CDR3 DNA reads TGCGCCAGCAGCCAAGAGCCAGCGGTTATCTCCTACGAGCAGTACTTC. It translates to CASSQEPAVISYEQYF.

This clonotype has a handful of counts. CDR3 region: CASSLFGSDSTYEQYF. CDR3 bases: TGTGCCAGCAGCCTTTTCGGGTCCGACTCCACCTACGAGCAGTACTTC. This chain uses TRBV3-1 with TRBJ2-7; D remains ambiguous. Trimming took off 4 bases at V and 2 bases at J, with 18 bases between the two ends. The germline V gene encodes CDR1 LGHDT and CDR2 YNNKEL (reference sequence). This CDR3 spans 16 amino acids.

The DNA of the CDR3 is TGTGCCAGCAGCTCCCTCCGAAGCCTTAACTATGGCTACACCTTC. Translated: CASSSLRSLNYGYTF. This rearrangement joins TRBV7-2 to TRBJ1-2; D gene unclear. CDR1 is SGHTA, CDR2 FQGNSA, per germline. Trimming removed 4 bases at V and 1 base at J, with 13 bases between. The length of the CDR3 is 15 residues.